The 25 T cell receptor beta chains listed next were all sequenced from one sample in a study of cytomegalovirus exposure and HLA in healthy donors. 13 Jbeta primers and 60 Vbeta primers were used for the PCR. TCRdb's copy holds only in-frame clones and misses some; the assay was immunoSEQ multiplex PCR. Seen here are around 100,000 clones, 70% observed once, and the top ten hold under 13%. Sequenced sample: PBMCs. These receptors were obtained from a man in his forties or fifties in good health and CMV-seropositive.

This clone has only one observation. The rearrangement links TRBV7-9 to TRBJ2-5; 8 bases align to TRBD1. V gave up 5 bases and J gave up 1 base; unmatched junction bases: 3. Per the germline V gene, CDR1 is SEHNR and CDR2 is FQNEAQ (reference sequence). The CDR3 contains 14 residues. Written as DNA, the CDR3 is TGTGCCAGCAGCGGGGGACAGGTCCAAGAGACCCAGTACTTC. Translated, it gives CASSGGQVQETQYF.

The CDR3 loop reads CASSDGTTSYNEQFF. The DNA for the CDR3 is TGTGCCAGCAGTGACGGGACTACCTCCTACAATGAGCAGTTCTTC. The rearrangement joins TRBV9 to TRBJ2-1, with 7 bases fitting TRBD2. The germline CDR1 and CDR2 sequences are SGDLS and YYNGEE. CDR3 length: 15 amino acids. The trim removed 5 bases at V and 0 bases at J, leaving 5 bases unmatched.

The rearrangement uses TRBV27 and TRBJ1-2; maybe TRBD1 (5 bases). The germline V and J ends were trimmed by 2 bases and 7 bases, with 14 bases remaining between them. CDR1 is MNHEY, CDR2 SMNVEV, per germline (reference sequence). The CDR3 spans 14 residues. The DNA for the CDR3 is TGTGCCAGCAGTTTACGAGGACCCGGGGGTGGCTACACCTTC. Translated: CASSLRGPGGGYTF.

The chain has TRBV19 and TRBJ2-7; 12 positions match TRBD2. The CDR3 loop spans 16 amino acids. Trimming removed 2 bases from V and 7 bases from J; junction bases left unmatched: 9. CDR1 is LNHDA, CDR2 SQIVND, per germline (reference sequence). Here the CDR3 DNA reads TGTGCCAGTAGTATACTTTGGACTAGCGGGACGGGAGAGCAGTACTTC. This encodes CASSILWTSGTGEQYF.

This clone was counted only a few times. The chain combines TRBV18 with TRBJ2-7; 8 nucleotides match TRBD1. From germline, CDR1 is KGHSH and CDR2 LQKENI. The CDR3 covers 14 residues. Trimming removed 0 bases from V and 3 bases from J; junction bases left unmatched: 1. The CDR3 region is CASSPPGQDYEQYF. In DNA, the CDR3 is TGTGCCAGCTCACCACCGGGACAGGACTACGAGCAGTACTTC.

V gene TRBV9 combines with J gene TRBJ2-7, with 9 bases identical to TRBD1. The CDR3 has 14 residues. Trimming took 0 bases from V and 4 from J; bases not matched to a gene: 2. Germline V gives CDR1 SGDLS, CDR2 YYNGEE. CDR3 DNA sequence: TGTGCCAGCAGCGTAGGACAGGGGGTATACGAGCAGTACTTC. This codes for CASSVGQGVYEQYF.

The chain employs TRBV7-3 and TRBJ1-2; D unclear. CDR1 and CDR2 from the germline V gene are SGHTA and FQGTGA. V lost 4 bases, J lost 2 bases, and 11 bases lay in between. The CDR3 covers 14 residues. The CDR3 DNA sequence: TGTGCCAGCAGCTCCAACCCAGGCAACTATGGCTACACCTTC. Protein: CASSSNPGNYGYTF.

The J gene is TRBJ2-5, the V gene TRBV2, with D uncertain. The J call may not be correct, given that the DNA end is closer to TRBJ2-7. Germline assignment: CDR1 SNHLY and CDR2 FYNNEI. The CDR3 is 11 residues long. The CDR3 spells CASSDAYEQYF. The DNA of the CDR3 is TGTGCCAGCAGTGATGCCTACGAGCAGTACTTC.

J is TRBJ1-1 and V is TRBV27; perhaps TRBD1 as D (5 bases). V was shortened by 5 bases and J by 0 bases, with 10 bases between the two germline ends. Germline V CDR1 and CDR2: MNHEY, SMNVEV (reference sequence). This CDR3 has 14 residues. This CDR3 reads CASSVTTVNTEAFF. The CDR3 coding sequence is TGTGCCAGCAGTGTAACGACAGTGAACACTGAAGCTTTCTTT.

This clone showed up just a few times. The chain employs TRBV4-1 and TRBJ1-4; 10 bases map to TRBD1. Germline loops: CDR1 MGHRA, CDR2 YSYEKL. CDR3 length: 14 residues. The V segment lost 4 bases and the J segment 6 bases; nucleotides outside the gene matches: 2. CDR3 sequence: CASSPDRGDEKLFF. DNA for the CDR3: TGCGCCAGCAGCCCGGACAGGGGGGATGAAAAACTGTTTTTT.

The J gene is TRBJ2-7, the V gene TRBV5-6, with D possibly matching TRBD2 (6 bases). CDR3 length equals 16 residues. CDR1 and CDR2 from the germline V gene are SGHDT and YYEEEE. V lost 0 bases and J 5 bases, leaving 18 bases between the germline ends. The CDR3 here is CASSLGVGLAYHEQYV. The CDR3 DNA reads as TGTGCCAGCAGCTTGGGTGTGGGGCTAGCGTACCACGAGCAGTACGTC.

The V and J genes are TRBV13 and TRBJ2-3, with unresolved D. Germline assignment: CDR1 PRHDT and CDR2 FYEKMQ (reference sequence). Trimming pared 5 bases from V and 0 bases from J, leaving 3 bases between. The CDR3 extends over 12 amino acids. CDR3: CASSTSTDTQYF. The CDR3 DNA reads as TGTGCCAGCAGCACAAGCACAGATACGCAGTATTTT.

The chain joins TRBV5-5 to TRBJ2-5; 7 bases agree with TRBD1. The DNA end is a closer match to TRBJ2-7, so the J assignment may be wrong. CDR1 is SGHKS, CDR2 YYEKEE, per germline (reference sequence). The CDR3 totals 15 residues. The CDR3 DNA is TGTGCCAGCAGCAATATTCCGGGACAGTTCTACGAGCAGTACTTC. Amino acid sequence: CASSNIPGQFYEQYF.

The chain joins TRBV6-4 to TRBJ1-5; no reliable D call. This CDR3 is built from 13 residues. Germline CDR1 and CDR2: MRHNA and SNTAGT. The V gene lost 4 bases and the J gene lost 7 bases, with 11 bases spanning the gap. In DNA form, the CDR3 reads TGTGCCAGCAGTGCCGGGGTAGGGCAGCCCCAGCATTTT. It translates to CASSAGVGQPQHF.

The chain combines TRBV5-6 with TRBJ2-1; D is undetermined. This CDR3 region has 12 residues. Trimming shortened V by 4 bases and J by 8 bases, and 10 bases separated the two germline ends. In germline, CDR1 is SGHDT, CDR2 YYEEEE. CDR3 residues: CASSLPVDEQFF. CDR3 nucleotides: TGTGCCAGCAGCCTCCCGGTCGATGAGCAGTTCTTC.

This clone has just a few counts. This chain joins TRBV2 and TRBJ2-3, with a tentative D call TRBD2 (6 bases). The V end was cut by 5 bases, the J end by 2 bases, with 14 bases between. CDR3 length equals 15 residues. Germline V gene sequence: CDR1 SNHLY, CDR2 FYNNEI. CDR3 sequence (DNA): TGTGCCAGCAGTCCCCCCGGGACTCTCACAGATACGCAGTATTTT. Amino acids: CASSPPGTLTDTQYF.

The V gene is TRBV5-6, the J gene TRBJ2-7; possible D gene TRBD1, 6 bases. Germline V gives CDR1 SGHDT, CDR2 YYEEEE. The V and J ends lost 6 bases and 0 bases respectively, with 13 bases between them. The CDR3 is made up of 14 amino acids. The CDR3 nucleotides are TGTGCCAGCAAGGACCGGGACATCTCCTACGAGCAGTACTTC. Its protein is CASKDRDISYEQYF.

The chain carries TRBV5-8 and TRBJ2-1; possible D gene TRBD2, 6 bases. V was pared by 4 bases and J by 7 bases, with 12 bases between. There are 13 residues in the CDR3. The germline gives CDR1 SGHTS, CDR2 YDEGEE. The CDR3 spells CASSPGGWNEQFF. CDR3 coding DNA: TGTGCCAGCAGCCCCGGGGGTTGGAATGAGCAGTTCTTC.

This clone has a single count. This chain links TRBV29-1 with TRBJ2-3; perhaps TRBD2 as D (6 bases). The V end lost 4 bases, the J end lost 4 bases, and 9 bases lay between the germline ends. Per germline, CDR1 SQVTM and CDR2 ANQGSEA. The CDR3 is 12 residues long. As DNA, the CDR3 is TGCAGCGTTGCGACGGGGGCAGATACGCAGTATTTT. This gives the protein CSVATGADTQYF.

The gene calls are TRBV30 and TRBJ1-5, with D tentatively TRBD1 (6 bases). The V end was cut by 2 bases, the J end by 9 bases, with 14 bases between. The CDR3 has 13 residues. Germline CDR1 is GTSNPN and CDR2 is SVGIG (reference sequence). CDR3 residues: CAWSLQGPPPQHF. The CDR3 nucleotides are TGTGCCTGGAGTCTACAGGGTCCACCGCCCCAGCATTTT.

This clone appeared a few times. The genes are TRBV2 and TRBJ1-3; D remains unclear. CDR3 length: 13 amino acids. Between the trimmed V and J ends, which lost 9 bases and 0 bases, there was a span of 9 bases. Germline CDR1 and CDR2: SNHLY and FYNNEI. CDR3 region: CARTEHSGNTIYF. CDR3 in DNA: TGTGCCAGAACAGAACACTCTGGAAACACCATATATTTT.

The V gene is TRBV7-2, the J gene TRBJ1-1, with D unresolved. Germline V lookup: CDR1 SGHTA, CDR2 FQGNSA. Trimming took off 6 bases at V and 0 bases at J, with 11 bases between the two ends. The CDR3 totals 14 residues. CDR3 sequence: CASRKVGLNTEAFF. The CDR3 DNA reads TGTGCCAGCAGGAAGGTTGGGCTGAACACTGAAGCTTTCTTT.

This clone was seen a single time. This rearrangement joins TRBV18 to TRBJ2-2, with 8 positions matching TRBD1. This CDR3 has 15 amino acids. V lost 2 bases and J lost 8; bases outside the gene matches: 7. The V gene's germline CDR1 is KGHSH and CDR2 LQKENI. CDR3 sequence (DNA): TGTGCCAGCTCACCAGTAGCAGGGGGCAAAGGGGAGCTGTTTTTT. This gives the protein CASSPVAGGKGELFF.

The chain recombines TRBV30 with TRBJ1-1; D remains ambiguous. The CDR3 is 16 amino acids. V was cut by 2 bases and J by 1 base, with 17 bases left in between. Germline lookup yields CDR1 GTSNPN and CDR2 SVGIG (reference sequence). The CDR3 DNA sequence: TGTGCCTGGAGTCCTCTTTTCCGGGGTCGGAACACTGAAGCTTTCTTT. Amino acid sequence: CAWSPLFRGRNTEAFF.

V and J are TRBV4-1 and TRBJ2-1, with D maybe TRBD2 (7 bases). V lost 0 bases and J 7 bases, leaving 16 bases between the germline ends. CDR3 length: 16 amino acids. From germline, CDR1 is MGHRA and CDR2 YSYEKL. In nucleotides, the CDR3 is TGCGCCAGCAGCCAAGAGGGGGCGGGAGTGGGAAATGAGCAGTTCTTC. It yields the protein CASSQEGAGVGNEQFF.